The present TCR beta chain was sequenced within a study of blood T cell repertoires in COVID-19. Study-wide context: The United States, Italy and Spain supplied acute and convalescent COVID-19 samples. T cells, B-cell-depleted T cells, or PBMCs provided the cDNA or gDNA that served as material.

The V segment lost 5 bases and the J segment 8 bases; nucleotides outside the gene matches: 9. This CDR3 is built from 16 residues. Germline V CDR1 and CDR2: LGHNT, FRNRAP. Authors' analysis steps: Reference gene primer amplification gave nucleated cell count estimates. Produced via immunoSEQ multiplex PCR; TCRdb's table is partial and in-frame only. The V and J calls and clone size were taken over from that table, and D and trimming were inferred from the DNA. The table lists roughly 110,000 clones, 71% of them singletons. This clone occurred a few times. Sequencing input: peripheral blood. This receptor was obtained from a human donor with acute or convalescent COVID-19. The donor label of this sample is uncertain. The V and J genes are TRBV12-5 and TRBJ2-1, with 13 bases fitting TRBD2. CDR3 sequence (DNA): TGTGCTAGTGGTCCCGGACTAGCGGGGGCGCGGGATGAGCAGTTCTTC. Residues: CASGPGLAGARDEQFF.